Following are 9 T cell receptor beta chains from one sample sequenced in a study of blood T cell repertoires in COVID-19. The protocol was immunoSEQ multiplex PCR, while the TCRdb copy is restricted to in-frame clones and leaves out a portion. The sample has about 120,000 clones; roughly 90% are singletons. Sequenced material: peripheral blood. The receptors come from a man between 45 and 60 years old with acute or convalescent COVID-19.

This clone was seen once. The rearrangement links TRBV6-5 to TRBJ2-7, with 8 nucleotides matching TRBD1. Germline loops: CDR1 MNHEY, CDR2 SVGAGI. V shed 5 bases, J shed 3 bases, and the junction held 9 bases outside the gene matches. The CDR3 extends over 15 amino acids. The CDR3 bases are TGTGCCAGCAGTAGACCGGGACAGGAGATCTACGAGCAGTACTTC. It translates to CASSRPGQEIYEQYF.

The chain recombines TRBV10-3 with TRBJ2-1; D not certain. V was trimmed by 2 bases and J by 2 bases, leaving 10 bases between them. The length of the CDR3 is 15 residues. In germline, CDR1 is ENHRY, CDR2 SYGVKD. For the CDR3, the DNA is TGTGCCATCAGTGAGGTACGGAGAACCTACAATGAGCAGTTCTTC. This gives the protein CAISEVRRTYNEQFF.

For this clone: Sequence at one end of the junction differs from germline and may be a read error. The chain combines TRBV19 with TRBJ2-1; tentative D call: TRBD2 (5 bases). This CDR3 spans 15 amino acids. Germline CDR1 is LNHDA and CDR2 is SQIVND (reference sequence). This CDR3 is CASSVDYLEINEQFF. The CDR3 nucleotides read TGTGCCAGTAGTGTAGACTATCTTGAAATCAATGAGCAGTTCTTC. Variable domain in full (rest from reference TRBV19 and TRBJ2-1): DGGITQSPKYLFRKEGQNVTLSCEQNLNHDAMYWYRQDPGQGLRLIYYSQIVNDFQKGDIAEGYSVSREKKESFPLTVTSAQKNPTAFYLCASSVDYLEINEQFFGPGTRLTVL.

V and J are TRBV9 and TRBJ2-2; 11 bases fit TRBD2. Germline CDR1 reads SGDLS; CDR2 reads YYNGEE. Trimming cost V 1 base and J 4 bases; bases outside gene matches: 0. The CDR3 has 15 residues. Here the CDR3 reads CASSVTSGSTGELFF. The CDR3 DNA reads TGTGCCAGCAGCGTAACTAGCGGGAGCACCGGGGAGCTGTTTTTT.

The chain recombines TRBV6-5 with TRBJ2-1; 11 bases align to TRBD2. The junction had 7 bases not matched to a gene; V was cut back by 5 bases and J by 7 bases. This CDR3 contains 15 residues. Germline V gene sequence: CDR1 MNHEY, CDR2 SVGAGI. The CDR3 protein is CASSRTGLAANEQFF. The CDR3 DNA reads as TGTGCCAGCAGTAGAACGGGACTAGCGGCTAATGAGCAGTTCTTC.

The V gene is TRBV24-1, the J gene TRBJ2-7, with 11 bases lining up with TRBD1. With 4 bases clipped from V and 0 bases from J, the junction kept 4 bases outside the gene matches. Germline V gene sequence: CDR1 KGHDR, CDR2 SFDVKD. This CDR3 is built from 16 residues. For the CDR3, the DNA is TGTGCCACCAGTGACTGGGGGACAGGGGGCTCCTACGAGCAGTACTTC. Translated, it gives CATSDWGTGGSYEQYF.

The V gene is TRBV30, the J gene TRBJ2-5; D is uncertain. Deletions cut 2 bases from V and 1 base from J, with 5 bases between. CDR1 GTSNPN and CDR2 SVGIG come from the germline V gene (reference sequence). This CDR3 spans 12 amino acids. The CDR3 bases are TGTGCCTGGAGTACAATCCAAGAGACCCAGTACTTC. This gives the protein CAWSTIQETQYF.

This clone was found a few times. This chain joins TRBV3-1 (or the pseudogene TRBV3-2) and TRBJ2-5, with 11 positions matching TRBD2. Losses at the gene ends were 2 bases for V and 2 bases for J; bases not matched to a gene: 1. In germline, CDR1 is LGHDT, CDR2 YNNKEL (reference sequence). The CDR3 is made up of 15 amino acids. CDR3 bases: TGTGCCAGCAGCCAACGACTAGCGGGACAAGAGACCCAGTACTTC. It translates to CASSQRLAGQETQYF.

In DNA, the CDR3 is TGCGCCAGCAGCCTAGGAGGGTTGTATGGCTACACCTTC. Protein: CASSLGGLYGYTF. The chain couples TRBV4-1 to TRBJ1-2; D unresolved. This CDR3 contains 13 residues. Germline CDR1 and CDR2: MGHRA and YSYEKL. Trimming took off 4 bases at V and 5 bases at J, with 11 bases between the two ends.